This T cell receptor (beta chain) is from a study of monozygotic twins with inflammatory bowel disease. Germline values: CDR1 LGHNA, CDR2 YSLEER. The CDR3 consists of 15 residues. Study-wide findings and caveats: IBD patients share fewer clonotypes with other people than healthy twins do, especially with disease activity. Results did not support any single strong IBD-associated signal or clonotype.

Following a re-call of the 5' RACE reads, TCRdb has one entry per CDR3 protein and lacks DNA. In all, the sample yields around 370,000 distinct CDR3 sequences. Regarding this clonotype: The antigen remains undetermined.

The sequence was obtained from a human donor with ulcerative colitis or Crohn's disease, or a healthy co-twin of an affected twin (not recorded which). This sequence joins TRBV4-3 and TRBJ2-1. Sequencing was performed on blood. The CDR3 here is CASSQDGQVSREQFF.